The clone carrying this T cell receptor (beta chain) was counted at least ten times. Its cognate antigen is unknown. The record originates from a study of molecular identifiers for immune sequencing clone quantification. TCRdb called the PCR reads again in MiXCR, with one record for every CDR3 protein. Among under 800,000 distinct CDR3 sequences listed, about 25% were seen once. Trimming took 0 bases from V and 9 from J; bases not matched to a gene: 10. The CDR3 extends over 17 amino acids. Germline V lookup: CDR1 PRHDT, CDR2 FYEKMQ (reference sequence). General study results and limits: Among effectors, clones above 20 RNA copies held over 97% of molecules; among naive cells, under 1%.

V usage is TRBV13 and J usage is TRBJ2-5; 13 positions agree with TRBD2. Material for sequencing was naive CD8+ T cells from blood, with Jurkat cell RNA spiked in. Subset defined: FACS-sorted CD8+CD4-CCR7+CD45RA+ naive T cells. This clonotype was obtained from a human donor in good health. Some libraries in this study had Jurkat cell RNA spiked in. CDR3 sequence (DNA): TGTGCCAGCAGCTTAGGAGGACTAGCGGGGGCCGGTGGGGCCCAGTACTTC. It translates to CASSLGGLAGAGGAQYF.